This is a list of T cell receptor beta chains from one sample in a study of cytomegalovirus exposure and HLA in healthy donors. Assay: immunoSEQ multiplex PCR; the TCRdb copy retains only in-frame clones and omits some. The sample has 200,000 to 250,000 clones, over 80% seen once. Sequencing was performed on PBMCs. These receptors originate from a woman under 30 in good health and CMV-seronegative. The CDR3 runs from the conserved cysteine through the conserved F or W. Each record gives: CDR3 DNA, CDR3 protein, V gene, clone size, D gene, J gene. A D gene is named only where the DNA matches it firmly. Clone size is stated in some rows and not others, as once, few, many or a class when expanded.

CDR3nt: TGTGCCAGCAGTGAAGCAGGCGGAAGATACGAGCAGTACTTC; CDR3aa: CASSEAGGRYEQYF; v_gene: TRBV6-1; abundance: NA; d_gene: NA; j_gene: TRBJ2-7
CDR3nt: TGTGCCTGGGACCCCCAGGGCACTGAAGCTTTCTTT; CDR3aa: CAWDPQGTEAFF; v_gene: TRBV30; abundance: NA; d_gene: NA; j_gene: TRBJ1-1
CDR3nt: TGTGCCAGTAGTCTTAGGACAGCAGGAACCACTGAAGCTTTCTTT; CDR3aa: CASSLRTAGTTEAFF; v_gene: TRBV19; abundance: NA; d_gene: NA; j_gene: TRBJ1-1
CDR3nt: TGTGCCAGCAGCTCCGGGCCTGGTTCGGGGTACGAGCAGTACTTC; CDR3aa: CASSSGPGSGYEQYF; v_gene: TRBV7-9; abundance: NA; d_gene: NA; j_gene: TRBJ2-7
CDR3nt: TGTGCCAGCTCAGTGAACGCGAACACTGAAGCTTTCTTT; CDR3aa: CASSVNANTEAFF; v_gene: TRBV6-1; abundance: NA; d_gene: NA; j_gene: TRBJ1-1
CDR3nt: TGCGCCAGCAGCCCCTCACGGCAGGGGGGTGAAAAACTGTTTTTT; CDR3aa: CASSPSRQGGEKLFF; v_gene: TRBV10-1; abundance: NA; d_gene: TRBD1; j_gene: TRBJ1-4
CDR3nt: TGTGCCAGCAAAAAGCGACAGGGTTGGGACGAGCAGTACTTC; CDR3aa: CASKKRQGWDEQYF; v_gene: TRBV28; abundance: NA; d_gene: TRBD1; j_gene: TRBJ2-7
CDR3nt: TGTGCCAGCAGTGAACAGGGTACTGGAAACACCATATATTTT; CDR3aa: CASSEQGTGNTIYF; v_gene: TRBV28; abundance: NA; d_gene: NA; j_gene: TRBJ1-3
CDR3nt: TGCGCCAGCAGCCACAGAATACAGCTCTCTGGAAACACCATATATTTT; CDR3aa: CASSHRIQLSGNTIYF; v_gene: TRBV4-1; abundance: few; d_gene: NA; j_gene: TRBJ1-3
CDR3nt: TGTGCTAGTGGTTTGGTAGGGGGGGCGCAAGGCGAGCAGTACTTC; CDR3aa: CASGLVGGAQGEQYF; v_gene: TRBV12-5; abundance: few; d_gene: NA; j_gene: TRBJ2-7
CDR3nt: TGTGCCAGCAGTTACGTCGGGGCGGGGACGAAAGCTTTCTTT; CDR3aa: CASSYVGAGTKAFF; v_gene: TRBV6-5; abundance: NA; d_gene: NA; j_gene: TRBJ1-1
CDR3nt: TGTGCCAGCAGGGCTGGGACAGACACCGGGGAGCTGTTTTTT; CDR3aa: CASRAGTDTGELFF; v_gene: TRBV7-3; abundance: once; d_gene: TRBD1; j_gene: TRBJ2-2
CDR3nt: TGTGCCAGCAGTGAAGGGACTAGCGGATATACGCAGTATTTT; CDR3aa: CASSEGTSGYTQYF; v_gene: TRBV2; abundance: NA; d_gene: TRBD2; j_gene: TRBJ2-3
CDR3nt: TGTGCCAGCAGTTTAGGGGAGGGCCCCTACAATGAGCAGTTCTTC; CDR3aa: CASSLGEGPYNEQFF; v_gene: TRBV27; abundance: NA; d_gene: TRBD2; j_gene: TRBJ2-1
CDR3nt: TGTGCCAGCAGTCACCGACAGGGTTATACGCCCCAGCATTTT; CDR3aa: CASSHRQGYTPQHF; v_gene: TRBV6-5; abundance: NA; d_gene: TRBD1; j_gene: TRBJ1-5
CDR3nt: TGTGCCAGCATCACCTCCCGGGGGGCTGGGGGAAGCACTGAAGCTTTCTTT; CDR3aa: CASITSRGAGGSTEAFF; v_gene: TRBV28; abundance: NA; d_gene: NA; j_gene: TRBJ1-1
CDR3nt: TGCGCCAGCAGCCCGCCGGGACTAGGATACGAGCAGTACTTC; CDR3aa: CASSPPGLGYEQYF; v_gene: TRBV5-1; abundance: NA; d_gene: TRBD2; j_gene: TRBJ2-7
CDR3nt: TGTGCCAGCTCACCTAGTGAGGGAAAGGAAGGCTACACCTTC; CDR3aa: CASSPSEGKEGYTF; v_gene: TRBV18; abundance: NA; d_gene: NA; j_gene: TRBJ1-2
CDR3nt: TGTGCCTGGAGAGGGGATGAAAAACTGTTTTTT; CDR3aa: CAWRGDEKLFF; v_gene: TRBV30; abundance: NA; d_gene: NA; j_gene: TRBJ1-4
CDR3nt: TGCGCCAGCAGTGAAGTCGACAGGGGGCGAGAGACCCAGTACTTC; CDR3aa: CASSEVDRGRETQYF; v_gene: TRBV10-2; abundance: NA; d_gene: TRBD1; j_gene: TRBJ2-5
CDR3nt: TGTGCCAGCAGTTTATCGATAGGCGGGAGAGGGTACGAGCAGTACTTC; CDR3aa: CASSLSIGGRGYEQYF; v_gene: TRBV27; abundance: NA; d_gene: TRBD2; j_gene: TRBJ2-7
CDR3nt: TGTGCCAGTAGTATTGGGTTAGCCGACGGCTACGAGCAGTACTTC; CDR3aa: CASSIGLADGYEQYF; v_gene: TRBV19; abundance: NA; d_gene: NA; j_gene: TRBJ2-7
CDR3nt: TGTGCAAGCAGGTACGGGAGGGCCTGGGAGCAGTACTTC; CDR3aa: CASRYGRAWEQYF; v_gene: TRBV5-6; abundance: NA; d_gene: TRBD2; j_gene: TRBJ2-7
CDR3nt: TGTGCCAGCAGTTACGGCAGCGGGAACACAGATACGCAGTATTTT; CDR3aa: CASSYGSGNTDTQYF; v_gene: TRBV6-5; abundance: NA; d_gene: TRBD2; j_gene: TRBJ2-3
CDR3nt: TGTGCCAGTAGTATCAGGGGCTCTGGGGCCAACGTCCTGACTTTC; CDR3aa: CASSIRGSGANVLTF; v_gene: TRBV19; abundance: NA; d_gene: NA; j_gene: TRBJ2-6
CDR3nt: TGTGCCAGTACTGATTTAGGAGCAAAGGGGTACAATGAGCAGTTCTTC; CDR3aa: CASTDLGAKGYNEQFF; v_gene: TRBV19; abundance: NA; d_gene: NA; j_gene: TRBJ2-1
CDR3nt: TGTGCCAGCAGTTTCGAAGGGGCGGGCAATCAGCCCCAGCATTTT; CDR3aa: CASSFEGAGNQPQHF; v_gene: TRBV27; abundance: NA; d_gene: NA; j_gene: TRBJ1-5
CDR3nt: TGTGCCAGCGGACAGGGGTACACAGATACGCAGTATTTT; CDR3aa: CASGQGYTDTQYF; v_gene: TRBV19; abundance: NA; d_gene: TRBD1; j_gene: TRBJ2-3
CDR3nt: TGCAGCGTGTCCCGACGGGACAGGGACTCTGAAGCTTTCTTT; CDR3aa: CSVSRRDRDSEAFF; v_gene: TRBV29-1; abundance: few; d_gene: TRBD1; j_gene: TRBJ1-1
CDR3nt: TGCGCCAGCAGCGCGGACAGGGCTGAAAAACTGTTTTTT; CDR3aa: CASSADRAEKLFF; v_gene: TRBV5-1; abundance: NA; d_gene: TRBD1; j_gene: TRBJ1-4
CDR3nt: TGTGCCAGCAGCCCCAGCGGGGGGACCGGGGAGCTGTTTTTT; CDR3aa: CASSPSGGTGELFF; v_gene: TRBV6-5; abundance: NA; d_gene: TRBD2; j_gene: TRBJ2-2
CDR3nt: TGTGCCAGCTCACTACAAGCTAGCGGGTTCTACGAGCAGTACTTC; CDR3aa: CASSLQASGFYEQYF; v_gene: TRBV18; abundance: NA; d_gene: TRBD2; j_gene: TRBJ2-7
CDR3nt: TGTGCCAGCAGAGCAGCGCTCGGTGGCGGAGAGCAGTACTTC; CDR3aa: CASRAALGGGEQYF; v_gene: TRBV28; abundance: once; d_gene: NA; j_gene: TRBJ2-7
CDR3nt: TGCGCCAGCAGCTTGCCGGGACAGACTGGAAACACCATATATTTT; CDR3aa: CASSLPGQTGNTIYF; v_gene: TRBV5-1; abundance: NA; d_gene: TRBD1; j_gene: TRBJ1-3
CDR3nt: TGCGCCAGCAGTTGGGGCCGGGGGATGACTGGCGGCTACACCTTC; CDR3aa: CASSWGRGMTGGYTF; v_gene: TRBV5-1; abundance: NA; d_gene: NA; j_gene: TRBJ1-2
CDR3nt: TGTGCCAGCAGCCTAATTCACAGGGGGCACAGTGAAGCTTTCTTT; CDR3aa: CASSLIHRGHSEAFF; v_gene: TRBV14; abundance: once; d_gene: TRBD1; j_gene: TRBJ1-1
CDR3nt: TGTGCCAGTAGGCGAATCGGACAGGGAACGTCTGGGGCCAACGTCCTGACTTTC; CDR3aa: CASRRIGQGTSGANVLTF; v_gene: TRBV19; abundance: NA; d_gene: TRBD1; j_gene: TRBJ2-6
CDR3nt: TGTGCCAGCAGCGGATCGGGTCTCTCTGGGACCCAGTACTTC; CDR3aa: CASSGSGLSGTQYF; v_gene: TRBV5-4; abundance: NA; d_gene: NA; j_gene: TRBJ2-5
CDR3nt: TGTGCCAGCAGTTCTACTAGCGGGAGCTCCTACAATGAGCAGTTCTTC; CDR3aa: CASSSTSGSSYNEQFF; v_gene: TRBV27; abundance: NA; d_gene: TRBD2; j_gene: TRBJ2-1
CDR3nt: TGTGCCAGCAGTGTCGCAGGGTTCAGCACTGAAGCTTTCTTT; CDR3aa: CASSVAGFSTEAFF; v_gene: TRBV2; abundance: few; d_gene: NA; j_gene: TRBJ1-1